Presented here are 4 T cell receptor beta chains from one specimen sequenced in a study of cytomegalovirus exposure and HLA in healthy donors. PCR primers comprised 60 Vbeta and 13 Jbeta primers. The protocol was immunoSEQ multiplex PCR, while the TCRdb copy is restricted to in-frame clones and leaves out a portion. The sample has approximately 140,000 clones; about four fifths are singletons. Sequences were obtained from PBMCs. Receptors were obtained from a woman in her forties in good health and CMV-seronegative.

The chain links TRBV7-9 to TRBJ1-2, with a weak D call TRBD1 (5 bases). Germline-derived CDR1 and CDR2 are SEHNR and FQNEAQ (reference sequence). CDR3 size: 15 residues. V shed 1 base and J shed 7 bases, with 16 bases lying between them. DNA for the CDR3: TGTGCCAGCAGCTTAGAAGGCAGGGTCAACGGTGGCTACACCTTC. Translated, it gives CASSLEGRVNGGYTF. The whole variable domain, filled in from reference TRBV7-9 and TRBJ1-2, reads DTGVSQNPRHKITKRGQNVTFRCDPISEHNRLYWYRQTLGQGPEFLTYFQNEAQLEKSRLLSDRFSAERPKGSFSTLEIQRTEQGDSAMYLCASSLEGRVNGGYTFGSGTRLTVV.

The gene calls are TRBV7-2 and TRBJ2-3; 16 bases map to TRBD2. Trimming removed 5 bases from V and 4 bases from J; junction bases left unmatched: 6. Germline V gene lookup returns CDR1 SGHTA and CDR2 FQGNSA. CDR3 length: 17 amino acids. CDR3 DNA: TGTGCCAGCAGCCAGGGACTAGCGGGGGGGTGGGCAGATACGCAGTATTTT. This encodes CASSQGLAGGWADTQYF.

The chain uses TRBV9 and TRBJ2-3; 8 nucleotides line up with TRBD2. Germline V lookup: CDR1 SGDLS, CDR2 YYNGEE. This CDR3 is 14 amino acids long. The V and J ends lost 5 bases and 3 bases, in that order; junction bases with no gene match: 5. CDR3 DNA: TGTGCCAGCAGAGCACTAGCGGTTACAGATACGCAGTATTTT. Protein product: CASRALAVTDTQYF.

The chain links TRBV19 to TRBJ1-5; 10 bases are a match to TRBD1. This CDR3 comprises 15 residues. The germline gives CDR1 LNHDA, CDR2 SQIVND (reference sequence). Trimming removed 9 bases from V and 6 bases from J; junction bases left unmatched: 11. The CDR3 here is CASATGRTGGQPQHF. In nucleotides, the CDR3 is TGTGCCAGCGCCACTGGCCGGACAGGGGGTCAGCCCCAGCATTTT.